The clone carrying this T cell receptor beta chain has a handful of counts. Seattle enrolled patients during active infection and tracked them longitudinally. This sample was taken from a study of blood T cell repertoires in COVID-19. Whole-study context: Sites in the United States, Italy and Spain provided acute and convalescent COVID-19 samples. Nucleic acid was either cDNA or gDNA, and it came from T cells, B-cell-depleted T cells, or PBMCs.

Germline V gene data show CDR1 as MNHEY and CDR2 as SMNVEV (reference sequence). The CDR3 consists of 12 residues. V was cut by 8 bases and J by 6 bases, with 10 bases left in between. In the original workflow: Nucleated cell number was recorded as an estimate derived from reference gene primer amplification. Sequencing used immunoSEQ multiplex PCR; TCRdb keeps in-frame clones, though not all of them. The DNA was the basis for D and trimming; V, J and clone size are from that table. The sample has tens of thousands of clones, roughly 80% seen once. This chain links TRBV27 with TRBJ2-2; no definite D call. Source material: peripheral blood. The receptor was isolated from a man aged 50 or older with COVID-19, enrolled during active disease. The CDR3 region has the DNA TGTGCCAGCGCAGAGGCGGCCGGGGAGCTGTTTTTT. Translation: CASAEAAGELFF.